A selection of T cell receptor beta chains follows, all from one sample in a study of blood T cell repertoires in COVID-19. Assay: immunoSEQ multiplex PCR; the TCRdb copy retains only in-frame clones and omits some. The repertoire has some 270,000 clones, roughly 85% of them found once; the top ten carry about 11%. Material for sequencing was peripheral blood. The receptor set was obtained from an older woman with acute or convalescent COVID-19. Both conserved end residues are trimmed from each CDR3. Each record gives: V gene, CDR3 length, CDR3 protein.

v_gene: TRBV5-1; len: 16; CDR3aa: ASSFQPSDYYSNQPQH
v_gene: TRBV5-8; len: 15; CDR3aa: ASSLLSTSRSTDTQY
v_gene: TRBV19; len: 11; CDR3aa: ASSDGAGVGYT
v_gene: TRBV11-2; len: 14; CDR3aa: ASSLTGASGANVLT
v_gene: TRBV5-1; len: 13; CDR3aa: ASSSGQPNTGELF
v_gene: TRBV2; len: 13; CDR3aa: ASSEARGGYNEQF
v_gene: TRBV19; len: 14; CDR3aa: ASSMSTGGKNQPQH
v_gene: TRBV6-2/TRBV6-3; len: 12; CDR3aa: ASSVGQLNQPQH
v_gene: TRBV11-2; len: 12; CDR3aa: ASSPKPAKNIQY
v_gene: TRBV20-1; len: 11; CDR3aa: SASGQGADEQY
v_gene: TRBV6-5; len: 10; CDR3aa: ASGDRGYEQY
v_gene: TRBV5-4; len: 11; CDR3aa: ASSFSGGNGYT
v_gene: TRBV7-9; len: 11; CDR3aa: ASSLVGARQLF
v_gene: TRBV4-1; len: 13; CDR3aa: ASSHGSGGGNEQF
v_gene: TRBV4-1; len: 10; CDR3aa: ASSRGWGEQY
v_gene: TRBV3-1/TRBV3-2; len: 10; CDR3aa: ASSSGTGSKY
v_gene: TRBV3-1/TRBV3-2; len: 14; CDR3aa: ASSQRGGANTGELF
v_gene: TRBV6-5; len: 12; CDR3aa: ASSYAYSTYEQY
v_gene: TRBV7-2; len: 11; CDR3aa: ASSRAGDEKLF
v_gene: TRBV3-1/TRBV3-2; len: 15; CDR3aa: ASSQGVGRGVYNEQF
v_gene: TRBV10-3; len: 12; CDR3aa: AIRGDGLNTEAF
v_gene: TRBV3-1/TRBV3-2; len: 12; CDR3aa: ASSLGTSGNEQY
v_gene: TRBV29-1; len: 14; CDR3aa: SVEDPDREWRGGYT
v_gene: TRBV11-2; len: 11; CDR3aa: ASARTSEQTQY
v_gene: TRBV5-1; len: 17; CDR3aa: ASSGRTSGAKRGTDTQY
v_gene: TRBV12-3/TRBV12-4; len: 11; CDR3aa: ASSLRVNTEAF
v_gene: TRBV5-6; len: 13; CDR3aa: ASSRRTERNTEAF
v_gene: TRBV5-1; len: 13; CDR3aa: ASSTGGRVSGELF
v_gene: TRBV9; len: 14; CDR3aa: ASSVRGTQNTGELF
v_gene: TRBV9; len: 11; CDR3aa: ASSVEMQGIYT
v_gene: TRBV5-1; len: 12; CDR3aa: ASSLGGGANVLT
v_gene: TRBV29-1; len: 12; CDR3aa: SASSQGMNTEAF
v_gene: TRBV19; len: 13; CDR3aa: ASSMDAGGTDTQY
v_gene: TRBV21-1; len: 9; CDR3aa: ASSNFREGN
v_gene: TRBV5-1; len: 13; CDR3aa: ASSPGGGGVVEAF
v_gene: TRBV6-5; len: 12; CDR3aa: ASRPGQGLSAQY
v_gene: TRBV5-4; len: 13; CDR3aa: ASSLGGGARETQY
v_gene: TRBV3-1/TRBV3-2; len: 12; CDR3aa: ASSQAGGQGEQY
v_gene: TRBV12-5; len: 12; CDR3aa: ASGLVEGRAEAF
v_gene: TRBV19; len: 11; CDR3aa: ASSMVTVYGYT
v_gene: TRBV2; len: 10; CDR3aa: AGRPRGYGYT
v_gene: TRBV7-2; len: 9; CDR3aa: ASSRGGGYT